The source of this T cell receptor beta chain is a study of shared clonotypes between healthy human individuals. Study outcomes and limitations: Compared with clonotypes that all four donors shared, non-shared clonotypes had lower generation probabilities. It was observed that approximately 5% of naive CD4 clonotypes were shared across a handful of donors.

As defined, naive CD8 cells were CD45RO-negative and positively selected for CCR7, with terminally differentiated effector memory CD45RA+ cells excluded. Germline V gives CDR1 LNHDA, CDR2 SQIVND (reference sequence). Unmatched junction bases numbered 5, after V lost 5 bases and J lost 2 bases. This CDR3 has 14 amino acids. On this clone itself: Antigen unknown. The same CDR3 arises from other DNA sequences in this sample as well.

TCRdb's copy holds only in-frame clones and misses some; the assay was immunoSEQ multiplex PCR. The repertoire includes fewer than 700,000 clones, 90% to 95% of them detected once, and about 0.11% sits in the top ten. The specimen was naive CD8+ T cells sorted from blood. The sequence came from a woman in her 30s in good health. The gene calls are TRBV19 and TRBJ2-7; 8 bases map to TRBD1. The CDR3 loop reads CASSPGTGPYEQYF. The CDR3 DNA follows: TGTGCCAGTAGTCCGGGGACAGGACCCTACGAGCAGTACTTC. The whole variable domain, remainder taken from reference TRBV19 and TRBJ2-7, is DGGITQSPKYLFRKEGQNVTLSCEQNLNHDAMYWYRQDPGQGLRLIYYSQIVNDFQKGDIAEGYSVSREKKESFPLTVTSAQKNPTAFYLCASSPGTGPYEQYFGPGTRLTVT.